The T cell receptor (beta chain) under discussion was sequenced for a study of early T cells in non-severe SARS-CoV-2 infection. Study-level findings and limits: Reliance on VDJdb matching favored anti-spike CD8 responses; private and CD4 specificities were missed.

Attachment of unique molecular identifiers to individual cDNA molecules was performed. Each CDR3 protein is one row after TCRdb ran MiXCR on the 5' RACE reads. The repertoire holds around 84,000 distinct CDR3 sequences, with more than 9% as singletons. On this clonotype itself: Its specificity is not known.

This clonotype originated in an adult who was a healthcare worker with PCR-confirmed SARS-CoV-2 infection or an uninfected control (not recorded which). The source material was whole blood, sampled at baseline.

The CDR3 region is CASSLDSFNEKLFF. In DNA form, the CDR3 reads TGCGCCAGCAGCTTGGACAGCTTCAATGAAAAACTGTTTTTT. V is TRBV5-1 and J is TRBJ1-4; D is uncertain. CDR3 length equals 14 residues. Germline V gene sequence: CDR1 SGHRS, CDR2 YFSETQ. V was clipped by 0 bases and J by 5 bases, with 8 bases between them. Full variable domain (remainder filled in from reference TRBV5-1 and TRBJ1-4): KAGVTQTPRYLIKTRGQQVTLSCSPISGHRSVSWYQQTPGQGLQFLFEYFSETQRNKGNFPGRFSGRQFSNSRSEMNVSTLELGDSALYLCASSLDSFNEKLFFGSGTQLSVL.